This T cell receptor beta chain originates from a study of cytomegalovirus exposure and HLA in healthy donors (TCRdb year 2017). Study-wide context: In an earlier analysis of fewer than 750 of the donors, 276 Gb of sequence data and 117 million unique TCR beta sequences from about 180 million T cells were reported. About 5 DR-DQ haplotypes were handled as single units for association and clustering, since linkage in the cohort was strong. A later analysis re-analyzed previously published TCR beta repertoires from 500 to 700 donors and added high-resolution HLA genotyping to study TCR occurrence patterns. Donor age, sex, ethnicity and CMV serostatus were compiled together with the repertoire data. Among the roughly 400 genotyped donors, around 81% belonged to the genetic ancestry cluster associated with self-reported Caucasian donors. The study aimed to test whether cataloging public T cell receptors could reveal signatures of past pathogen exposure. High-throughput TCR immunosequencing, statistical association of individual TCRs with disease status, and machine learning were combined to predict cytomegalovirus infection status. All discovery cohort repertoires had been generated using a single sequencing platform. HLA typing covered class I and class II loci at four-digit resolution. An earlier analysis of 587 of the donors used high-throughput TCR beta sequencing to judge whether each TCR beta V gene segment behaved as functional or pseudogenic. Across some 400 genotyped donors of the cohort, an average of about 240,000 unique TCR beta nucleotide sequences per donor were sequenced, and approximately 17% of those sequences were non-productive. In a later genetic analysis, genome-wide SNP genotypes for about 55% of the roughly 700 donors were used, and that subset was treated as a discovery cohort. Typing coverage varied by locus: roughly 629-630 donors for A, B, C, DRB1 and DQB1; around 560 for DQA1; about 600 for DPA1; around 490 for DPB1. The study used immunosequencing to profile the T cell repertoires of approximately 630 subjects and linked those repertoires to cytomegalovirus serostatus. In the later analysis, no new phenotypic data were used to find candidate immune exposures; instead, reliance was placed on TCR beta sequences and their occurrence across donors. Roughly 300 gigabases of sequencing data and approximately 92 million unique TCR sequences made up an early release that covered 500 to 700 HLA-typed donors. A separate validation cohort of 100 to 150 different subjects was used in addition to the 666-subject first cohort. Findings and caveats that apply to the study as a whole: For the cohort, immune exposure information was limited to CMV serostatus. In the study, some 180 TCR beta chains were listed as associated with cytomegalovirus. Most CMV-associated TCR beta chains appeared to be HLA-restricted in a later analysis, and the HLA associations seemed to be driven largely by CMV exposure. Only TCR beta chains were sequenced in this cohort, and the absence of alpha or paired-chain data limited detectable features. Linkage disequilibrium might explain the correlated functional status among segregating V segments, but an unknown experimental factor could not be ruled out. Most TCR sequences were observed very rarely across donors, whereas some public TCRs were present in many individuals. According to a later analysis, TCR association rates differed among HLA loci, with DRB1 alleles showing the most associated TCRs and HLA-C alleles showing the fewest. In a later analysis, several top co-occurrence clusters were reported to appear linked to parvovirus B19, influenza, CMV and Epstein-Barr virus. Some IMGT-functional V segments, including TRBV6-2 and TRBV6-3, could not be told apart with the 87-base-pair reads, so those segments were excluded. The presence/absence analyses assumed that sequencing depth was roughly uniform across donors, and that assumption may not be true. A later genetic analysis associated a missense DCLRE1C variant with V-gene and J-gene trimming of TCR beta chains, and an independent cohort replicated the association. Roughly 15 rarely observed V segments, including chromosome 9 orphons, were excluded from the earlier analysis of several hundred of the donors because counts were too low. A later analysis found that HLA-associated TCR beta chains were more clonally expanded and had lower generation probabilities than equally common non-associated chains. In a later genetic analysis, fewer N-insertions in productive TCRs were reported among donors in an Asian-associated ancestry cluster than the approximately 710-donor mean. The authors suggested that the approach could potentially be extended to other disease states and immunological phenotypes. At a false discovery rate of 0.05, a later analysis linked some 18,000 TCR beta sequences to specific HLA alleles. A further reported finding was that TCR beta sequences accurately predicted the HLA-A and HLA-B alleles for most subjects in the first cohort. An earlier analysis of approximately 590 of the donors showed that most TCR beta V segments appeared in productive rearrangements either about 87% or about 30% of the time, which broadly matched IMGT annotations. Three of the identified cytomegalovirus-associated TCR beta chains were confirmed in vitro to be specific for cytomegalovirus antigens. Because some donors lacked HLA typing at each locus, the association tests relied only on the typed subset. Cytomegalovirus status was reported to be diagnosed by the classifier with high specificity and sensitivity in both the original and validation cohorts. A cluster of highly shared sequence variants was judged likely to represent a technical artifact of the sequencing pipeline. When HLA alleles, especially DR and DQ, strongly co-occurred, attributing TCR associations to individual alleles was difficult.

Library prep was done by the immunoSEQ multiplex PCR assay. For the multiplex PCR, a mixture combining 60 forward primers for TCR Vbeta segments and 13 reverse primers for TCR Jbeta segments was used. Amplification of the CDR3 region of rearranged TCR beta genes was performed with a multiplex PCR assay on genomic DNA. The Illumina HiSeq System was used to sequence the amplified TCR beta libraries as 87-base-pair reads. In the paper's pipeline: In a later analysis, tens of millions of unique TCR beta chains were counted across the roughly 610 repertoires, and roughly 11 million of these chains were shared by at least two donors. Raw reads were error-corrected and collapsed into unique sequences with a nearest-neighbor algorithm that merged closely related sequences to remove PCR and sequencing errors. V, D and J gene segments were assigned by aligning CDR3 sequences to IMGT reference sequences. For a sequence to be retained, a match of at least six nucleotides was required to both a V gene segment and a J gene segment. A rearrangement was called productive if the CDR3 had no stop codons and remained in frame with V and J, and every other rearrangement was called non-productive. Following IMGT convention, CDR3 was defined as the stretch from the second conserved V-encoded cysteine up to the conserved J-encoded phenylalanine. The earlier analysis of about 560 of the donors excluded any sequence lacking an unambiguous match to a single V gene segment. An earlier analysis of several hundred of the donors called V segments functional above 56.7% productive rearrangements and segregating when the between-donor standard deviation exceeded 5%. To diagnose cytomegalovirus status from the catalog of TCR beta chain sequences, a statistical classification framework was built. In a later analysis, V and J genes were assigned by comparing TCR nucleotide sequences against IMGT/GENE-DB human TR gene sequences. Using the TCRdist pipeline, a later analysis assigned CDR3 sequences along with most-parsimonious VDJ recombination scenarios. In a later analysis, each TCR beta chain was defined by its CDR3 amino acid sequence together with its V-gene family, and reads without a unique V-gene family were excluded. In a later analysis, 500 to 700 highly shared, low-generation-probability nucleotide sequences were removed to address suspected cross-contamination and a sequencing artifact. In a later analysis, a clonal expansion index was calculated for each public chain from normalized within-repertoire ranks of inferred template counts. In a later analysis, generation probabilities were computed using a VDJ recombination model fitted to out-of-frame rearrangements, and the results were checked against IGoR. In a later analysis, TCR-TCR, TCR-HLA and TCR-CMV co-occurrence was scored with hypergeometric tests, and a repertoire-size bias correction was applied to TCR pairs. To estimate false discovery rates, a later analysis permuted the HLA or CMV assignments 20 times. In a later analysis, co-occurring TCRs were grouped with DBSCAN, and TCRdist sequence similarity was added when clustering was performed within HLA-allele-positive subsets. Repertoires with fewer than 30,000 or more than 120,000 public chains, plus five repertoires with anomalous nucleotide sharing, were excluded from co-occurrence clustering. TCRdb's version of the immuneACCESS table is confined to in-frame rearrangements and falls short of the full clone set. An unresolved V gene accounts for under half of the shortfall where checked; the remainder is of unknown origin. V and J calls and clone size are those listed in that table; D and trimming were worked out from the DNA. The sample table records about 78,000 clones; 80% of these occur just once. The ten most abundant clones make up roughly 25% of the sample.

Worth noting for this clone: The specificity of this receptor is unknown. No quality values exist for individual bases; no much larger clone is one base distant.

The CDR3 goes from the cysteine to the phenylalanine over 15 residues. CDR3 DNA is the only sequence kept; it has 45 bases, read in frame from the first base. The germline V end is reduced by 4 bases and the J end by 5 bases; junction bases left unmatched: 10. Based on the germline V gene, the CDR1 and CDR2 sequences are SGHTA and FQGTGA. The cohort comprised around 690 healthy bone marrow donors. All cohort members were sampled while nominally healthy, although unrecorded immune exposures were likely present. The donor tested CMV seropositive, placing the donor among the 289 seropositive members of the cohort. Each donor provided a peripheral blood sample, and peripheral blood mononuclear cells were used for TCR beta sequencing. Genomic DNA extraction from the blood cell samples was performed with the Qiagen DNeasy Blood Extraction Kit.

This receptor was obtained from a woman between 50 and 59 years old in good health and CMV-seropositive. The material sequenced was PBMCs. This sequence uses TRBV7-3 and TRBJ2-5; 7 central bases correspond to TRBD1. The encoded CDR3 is CASSSRTGSSETQYF. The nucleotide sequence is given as TGTGCCAGCAGCTCGCGGACAGGATCCTCGGAGACCCAGTACTTC. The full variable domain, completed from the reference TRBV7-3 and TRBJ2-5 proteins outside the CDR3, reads GAGVSQTPSNKVTEKGKYVELRCDPISGHTALYWYRQSLGQGPEFLIYFQGTGAADDSGLPNDRFFAVRPEGSVSTLKIQRTERGDSAVYLCASSSRTGSSETQYFGPGTRLLVL.